This T cell receptor (beta chain) is drawn from a study of T cell responses to AZD1222 COVID-19 vaccine. Using immunoSEQ multiplex PCR, the repertoire was profiled, and TCRdb retains in-frame clones only, with some absent. The top ten hold about 2.5% of the sample, which has 150,000 to 200,000 clones, around 90% seen once. In the case of this clone: Its antigen is currently unknown.

The study, taken as a whole, reports: Seropositive AZD1222 recipients at baseline numbered only five or six. A rise in Spike-specific TCR breadth and depth followed two AZD1222 doses.

Trimming shortened V by 5 bases and J by 5 bases, and 10 bases separated the two germline ends. The CDR3 sequence is 14 residues long. Germline loops: CDR1 LGHDT, CDR2 YNNKEL (reference sequence). This TCR was sampled from an adult in good health. The input for sequencing was peripheral blood, taken on day 0 of AZD1222 vaccination. This chain uses TRBV3-1 (or the pseudogene TRBV3-2) with TRBJ1-6; maybe TRBD1 (6 bases). The CDR3 DNA is TGTGCCAGCAGCTCGGGACAAAATAATTCACCCCTCCACTTT. It encodes CASSSGQNNSPLHF.